This T cell receptor beta chain is drawn from a study of blood T cell repertoires in COVID-19. Deletions cut 0 bases from V and 1 base from J, with 12 bases between. Germline assignment: CDR1 MDHEN and CDR2 SYDVKM. The CDR3 has 16 amino acids. Here immunoSEQ multiplex PCR was the method, and the copy in TCRdb shows in-frame clones only, minus some. The sample has roughly 300,000 clones; about 90% are singletons. What was sequenced was PBMCs or T cells enriched from blood (not recorded which). The clonotype originates from a woman in her 30s who had recovered from COVID-19. The chain carries TRBV28 and TRBJ1-1; tentatively, D is TRBD1 (5 bases). CDR3 sequence reads: CASSLWGRAPNTEAFF. Here the CDR3 DNA reads TGTGCCAGCAGTTTATGGGGCAGGGCCCCGAACACTGAAGCTTTCTTT.